Listed below are T cell receptor beta chains from one sample, sequenced in a study of blood T cell repertoires in COVID-19. Here immunoSEQ multiplex PCR was the method, and the copy in TCRdb shows in-frame clones only, minus some. The table shows around 240,000 clones, with 80% to 90% occurring only once. The sequenced material came from PBMCs or T cells enriched from blood (not recorded which). These receptors all come from a man aged 50 to 59 who had been exposed to COVID-19. Both conserved end residues are part of each CDR3. A D gene is named only where the DNA matches it firmly. Only part of the rows carry a size: once, few, many, or a class if the clone is expanded.

>TRBJ1-2|-|-|15|TRBV14
CASDRGDGRINGYTF
TGTGCCAGCGACCGGGGAGACGGCAGGATTAATGGCTACACCTTC
>TRBJ1-2|-|once|15|TRBV7-9
CASRSQGLLHYGYTF
TGTGCCAGCAGAAGTCAAGGACTCCTTCACTATGGCTACACCTTC
>TRBJ2-5|TRBD2|-|15|TRBV24-1
CATSDPGLAEETQYF
TGTGCCACCAGTGACCCCGGACTAGCGGAAGAGACCCAGTACTTC
>TRBJ2-5|TRBD2|-|17|TRBV18
CASSPPRTSGSGETQYF
TGTGCCAGCTCACCCCCCCGAACTAGCGGGAGTGGGGAGACCCAGTACTTC
>TRBJ1-4|-|-|18|TRBV7-3
CASSPNHKTGLTNEKLFF
TGTGCCAGCAGCCCGAATCATAAAACAGGGCTGACTAATGAAAAACTGTTTTTT
>TRBJ1-4|TRBD1|-|14|TRBV5-4
CASSPGQGNEKLFF
TGTGCCAGCAGCCCGGGACAGGGGAATGAAAAACTGTTTTTT
>TRBJ2-7|-|-|13|TRBV6-5
CASSIPQGAEQYF
TGTGCCAGCAGTATCCCCCAAGGGGCCGAGCAGTACTTC
>TRBJ1-3|-|once|15|TRBV30
CAWSVDSSSGNTIYF
TGTGCCTGGAGTGTGGACAGCAGCTCTGGAAACACCATATATTTT
>TRBJ2-1|TRBD2|-|13|TRBV6-5
CASRESGRNEQFF
TGTGCCAGCCGGGAGAGCGGGAGGAATGAGCAGTTCTTC
>TRBJ1-6|TRBD1|few|16|TRBV12-5
CASGLDRGQGNSPLHF
TGTGCTAGTGGTTTGGACCGGGGACAGGGAAATTCACCCCTCCACTTT
>TRBJ1-1|-|-|13|TRBV7-3
CASSFEPGTEAFF
TGTGCCAGCAGCTTTGAGCCGGGCACTGAAGCTTTCTTT
>TRBJ1-4|TRBD1|-|18|TRBV14
CASSLYKGQKMKAEKLFF
TGTGCCAGCAGCCTGTATAAGGGACAGAAAATGAAGGCTGAAAAACTGTTTTTT
>TRBJ2-3|TRBD2|-|17|TRBV4-1
CASSQRQGLAGEFAQYF
TGCGCCAGCAGCCAGCGACAAGGACTAGCGGGAGAGTTCGCGCAGTATTTT
>TRBJ2-1|-|-|14|TRBV2
CASRWGGAYNEQFF
TGTGCCAGCCGATGGGGAGGAGCATACAATGAGCAGTTCTTC
>TRBJ1-6|-|-|15|TRBV15
CATSRDVTRNSPLHF
TGTGCCACCAGCAGAGATGTGACTAGGAATTCACCCCTCCACTTT
>TRBJ2-7|-|-|14|TRBV19
CASSAASDEYEQYF
TGTGCCAGTAGTGCGGCTAGCGATGAGTACGAGCAGTACTTC
>TRBJ2-5|TRBD2|-|15|TRBV27
CASSPLAGGGETQYF
TGTGCCAGCAGTCCCCTAGCGGGAGGCGGGGAGACCCAGTACTTC
>TRBJ1-2|TRBD1|-|12|TRBV30
CAWDRVYYGYTF
TGTGCCTGGGACAGGGTTTACTATGGCTACACCTTC
>TRBJ1-5|-|-|14|TRBV5-1
CASTLGGGDQPQHF
TGCGCCAGCACCCTGGGGGGGGGTGATCAGCCCCAGCATTTT
>TRBJ2-1|TRBD2|-|17|TRBV29-1
CSVVLAGVSSSYNEQFF
TGCAGCGTGGTCCTAGCGGGAGTAAGTAGCTCCTACAATGAGCAGTTCTTC
>TRBJ2-3|-|once|16|TRBV9
CASSATSRVTGDTQYF
TGTGCCAGCAGCGCGACTTCCAGGGTTACGGGAGATACGCAGTATTTT
>TRBJ2-1|TRBD2|-|22|TRBV3-1/TRBV3-2
CASSHSWGTRRAGVIGGGEQFF
TGTGCCAGCAGCCACTCCTGGGGGACGAGGCGAGCGGGAGTAATTGGTGGGGGTGAGCAGTTCTTC
>TRBJ2-3|-|-|13|TRBV12-3/TRBV12-4
CASRTDPTDTQYF
TGTGCCAGCCGGACAGACCCCACAGATACGCAGTATTTT
>TRBJ1-2|-|-|14|TRBV6-5
CASSYSAGNYGYTF
TGTGCCAGCAGTTACTCGGCGGGGAACTATGGCTACACCTTC
>TRBJ1-3|-|-|15|TRBV3-1/TRBV3-2
CASSPSTTSGNTIYF
TGTGCCAGCAGCCCGAGTACTACCTCTGGAAACACCATATATTTT
>TRBJ1-2|-|-|10|TRBV19
CASKGTSRTF
TGTGCCAGTAAAGGGACTTCGAGGACCTTC
>TRBJ2-1|TRBD2|-|14|TRBV29-1
CSVLPGLAGNEQFF
TGCAGCGTCTTACCGGGACTAGCGGGCAATGAGCAGTTCTTC
>TRBJ2-2|TRBD2|-|15|TRBV2
CASRGLAGETGELFF
TGTGCCAGCAGGGGACTAGCGGGAGAAACCGGGGAGCTGTTTTTT
>TRBJ2-5|-|once|14|TRBV7-2
CASSLGRIKETQYF
TGTGCCAGCAGCTTAGGGCGGATTAAAGAGACCCAGTACTTC
>TRBJ2-1|-|once|13|TRBV10-2
CASKVGGGNEQFF
TGCGCCAGCAAGGTGGGAGGGGGCAATGAGCAGTTCTTC
>TRBJ1-1|-|-|15|TRBV5-1
CASSLSPLMNTEAFF
TGCGCCAGCAGCTTGAGCCCCCTCATGAACACTGAAGCTTTCTTT
>TRBJ1-1|TRBD1|once|14|TRBV19
CGQKQGARDTEAFF
TGTGGTCAGAAGCAGGGGGCAAGGGACACTGAAGCTTTCTTT
>TRBJ2-3|-|-|11|TRBV5-1
CASSLTDTQYF
TGCGCCAGCAGCCTCACAGATACGCAGTATTTT
>TRBJ1-4|-|-|18|TRBV3-1/TRBV3-2
CASSHPRGPDSTNEKLFF
TGTGCCAGCAGCCATCCCCGTGGGCCGGACTCAACTAATGAAAAACTGTTTTTT
>TRBJ1-2|-|-|12|TRBV30
CAWTDRLPGYTF
TGTGCCTGGACCGACAGACTCCCTGGCTACACCTTC
>TRBJ2-1|TRBD1|-|16|TRBV5-1
CASSGGQLVSYNEQFF
TGCGCCAGCAGCGGGGGACAGTTGGTCTCCTACAATGAGCAGTTCTTC
>TRBJ1-6|-|-|16|TRBV5-1
CASSSRGVGDNSPLHF
TGCGCCAGCAGCTCCAGGGGTGTTGGGGATAATTCACCCCTCCACTTT
>TRBJ1-2|TRBD1|-|16|TRBV6-5
CASSYSRTGGPRGYTF
TGTGCCAGCAGTTACTCTAGGACAGGGGGCCCGCGTGGCTACACCTTC
>TRBJ1-2|TRBD1|-|17|TRBV14
CASSQDRDRGRLGRYTF
TGTGCCAGCAGCCAGGACAGGGACAGGGGGCGCTTAGGCCGTTACACCTTC
>TRBJ2-5|TRBD2|once|16|TRBV5-4
CASSLQLAGLRETQYF
TGTGCCAGCAGCTTACAACTAGCGGGACTGCGGGAGACCCAGTACTTC
>TRBJ1-1|TRBD1|-|14|TRBV7-9
CASSSTGVSTEAFF
TGTGCCAGCAGCTCAACAGGGGTGAGCACTGAAGCTTTCTTT
>TRBJ1-1|TRBD1|-|15|TRBV3-1/TRBV3-2
CASSQGGTGNTEAFF
TGTGCCAGCAGCCAAGGAGGGACAGGGAACACTGAAGCTTTCTTT
>TRBJ1-3|-|-|15|TRBV6-6
CASSPPGLGGNTIYF
TGTGCCAGCAGTCCCCCAGGGCTCGGTGGAAACACCATATATTTT
>TRBJ2-3|-|-|15|TRBV11-2
CASSLDMVGADTQYF
TGTGCCAGCAGCTTAGATATGGTAGGGGCAGATACGCAGTATTTT
>TRBJ2-5|-|-|15|TRBV19
CASSGGPTVGETQYF
TGTGCCAGTAGTGGAGGGCCGACAGTGGGGGAGACCCAGTACTTC
>TRBJ1-1|-|-|13|TRBV2
CATGGSRNTEAFF
TGTGCCACCGGAGGATCTAGGAACACTGAAGCTTTCTTT
>TRBJ2-7|-|-|18|TRBV5-1
CASSPQRGSGKARSEQYF
TGCGCCAGCAGCCCCCAACGGGGTAGCGGTAAGGCGAGGAGCGAGCAGTACTTC
>TRBJ1-6|-|few|14|TRBV10-1
CASTEGGWNSPLHF
TGCGCCAGCACTGAAGGGGGTTGGAATTCACCCCTCCACTTT
>TRBJ1-5|-|-|13|TRBV13
CASSLRGSQPQHF
TGTGCCAGCAGCTTAAGGGGTTCTCAGCCCCAGCATTTT
>TRBJ1-3|TRBD1|once|15|TRBV5-5
CASSSGTGGGNTIYF
TGTGCCAGCAGCAGCGGGACAGGGGGCGGAAACACCATATATTTT